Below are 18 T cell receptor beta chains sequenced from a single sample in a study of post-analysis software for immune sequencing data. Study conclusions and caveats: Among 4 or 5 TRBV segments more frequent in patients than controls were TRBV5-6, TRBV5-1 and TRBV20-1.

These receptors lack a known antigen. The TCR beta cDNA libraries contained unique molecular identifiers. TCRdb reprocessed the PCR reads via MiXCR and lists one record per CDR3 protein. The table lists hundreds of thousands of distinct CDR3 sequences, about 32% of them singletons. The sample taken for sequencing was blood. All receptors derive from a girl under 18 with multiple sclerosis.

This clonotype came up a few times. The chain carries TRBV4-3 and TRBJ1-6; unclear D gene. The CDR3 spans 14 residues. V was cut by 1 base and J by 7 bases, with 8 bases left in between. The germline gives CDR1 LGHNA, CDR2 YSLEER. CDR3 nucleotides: TGCGCCAGCAGCCAAGGTGGTCAGAATTCACCCCTCCACTTT. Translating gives CASSQGGQNSPLHF.

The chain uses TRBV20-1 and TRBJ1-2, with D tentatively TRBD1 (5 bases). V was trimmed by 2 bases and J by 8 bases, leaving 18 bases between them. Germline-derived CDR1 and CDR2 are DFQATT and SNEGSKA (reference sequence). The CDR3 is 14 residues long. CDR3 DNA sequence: TGCAGTGCTAGAACTCAGGGAGTGGCGGAGGGCTACACCTTC. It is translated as CSARTQGVAEGYTF.

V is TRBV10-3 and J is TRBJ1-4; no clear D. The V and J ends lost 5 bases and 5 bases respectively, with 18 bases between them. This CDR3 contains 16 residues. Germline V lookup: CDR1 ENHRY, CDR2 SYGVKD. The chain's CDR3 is CAISFTRSGGNEKLFF. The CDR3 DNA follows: TGTGCCATCAGTTTCACTCGCTCTGGAGGAAATGAAAAACTGTTTTTT.

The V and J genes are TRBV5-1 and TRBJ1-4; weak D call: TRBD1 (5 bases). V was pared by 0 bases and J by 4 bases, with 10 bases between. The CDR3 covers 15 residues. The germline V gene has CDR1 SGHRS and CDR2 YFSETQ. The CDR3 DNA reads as TGCGCCAGCAGCTTGGGGGACGGATTTAATGAAAAACTGTTTTTT. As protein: CASSLGDGFNEKLFF.

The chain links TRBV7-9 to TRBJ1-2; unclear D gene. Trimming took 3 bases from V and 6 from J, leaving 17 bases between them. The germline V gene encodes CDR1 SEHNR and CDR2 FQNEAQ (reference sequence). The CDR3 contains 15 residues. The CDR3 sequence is CASSFNPVGRDGYTF. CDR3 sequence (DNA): TGTGCCAGCAGCTTTAATCCGGTGGGCCGGGATGGCTACACCTTC.

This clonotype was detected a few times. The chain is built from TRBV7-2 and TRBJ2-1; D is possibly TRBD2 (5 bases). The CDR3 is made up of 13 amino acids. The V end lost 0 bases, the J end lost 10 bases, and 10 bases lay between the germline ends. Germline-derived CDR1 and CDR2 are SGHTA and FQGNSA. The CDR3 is CASSLARDREQFF. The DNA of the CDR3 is TGTGCCAGCAGCTTAGCCCGGGATAGGGAGCAGTTCTTC. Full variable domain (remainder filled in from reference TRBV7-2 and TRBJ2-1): GAGVSQSPSNKVTEKGKDVELRCDPISGHTALYWYRQSLGQGLEFLIYFQGNSAPDKSGLPSDRFSAERTGGSVSTLTIQRTQQEDSAVYLCASSLARDREQFFGPGTRLTVL.

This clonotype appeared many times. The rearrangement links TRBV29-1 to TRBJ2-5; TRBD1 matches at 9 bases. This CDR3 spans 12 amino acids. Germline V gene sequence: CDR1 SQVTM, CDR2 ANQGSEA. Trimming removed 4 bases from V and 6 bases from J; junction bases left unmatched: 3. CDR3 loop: CSVAGQGQTQYF. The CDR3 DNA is TGCAGCGTTGCGGGACAGGGACAGACCCAGTACTTC.

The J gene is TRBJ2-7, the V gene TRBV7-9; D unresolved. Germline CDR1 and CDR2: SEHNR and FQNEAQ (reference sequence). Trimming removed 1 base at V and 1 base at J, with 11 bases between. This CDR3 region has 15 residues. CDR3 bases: TGTGCCAGCAGCTTAGGCGGCAGTACTTCCTACGAGCAGTACTTC. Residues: CASSLGGSTSYEQYF.

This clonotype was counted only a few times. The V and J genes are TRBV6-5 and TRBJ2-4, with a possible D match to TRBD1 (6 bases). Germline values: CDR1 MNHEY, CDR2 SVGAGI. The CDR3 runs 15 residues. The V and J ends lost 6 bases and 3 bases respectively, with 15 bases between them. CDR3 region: CASRTTGQHKNIQYF. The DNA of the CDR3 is TGTGCCAGCAGAACCACTGGACAGCACAAAAACATTCAGTACTTC.

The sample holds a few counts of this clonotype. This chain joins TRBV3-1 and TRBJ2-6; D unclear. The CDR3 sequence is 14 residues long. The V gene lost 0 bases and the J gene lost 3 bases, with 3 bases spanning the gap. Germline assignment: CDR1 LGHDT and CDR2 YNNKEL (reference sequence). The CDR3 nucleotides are TGTGCCAGCAGCCAAGATCATGGGGCCAACGTCCTGACTTTC. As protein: CASSQDHGANVLTF.

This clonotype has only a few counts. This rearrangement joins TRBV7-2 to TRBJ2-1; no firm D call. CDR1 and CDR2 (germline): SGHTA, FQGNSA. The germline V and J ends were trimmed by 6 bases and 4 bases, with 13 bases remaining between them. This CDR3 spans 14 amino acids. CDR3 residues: CASSLGQLYNEQFF. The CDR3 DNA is TGTGCCAGCAGTCTCGGCCAACTTTACAATGAGCAGTTCTTC.

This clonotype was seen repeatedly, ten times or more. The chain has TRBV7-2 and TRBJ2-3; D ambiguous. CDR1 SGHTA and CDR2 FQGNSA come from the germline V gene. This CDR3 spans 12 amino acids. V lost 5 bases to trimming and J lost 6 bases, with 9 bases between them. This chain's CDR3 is CASSLFTDTQYF. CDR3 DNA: TGTGCCAGCAGCCTATTCACGGATACGCAGTATTTT.

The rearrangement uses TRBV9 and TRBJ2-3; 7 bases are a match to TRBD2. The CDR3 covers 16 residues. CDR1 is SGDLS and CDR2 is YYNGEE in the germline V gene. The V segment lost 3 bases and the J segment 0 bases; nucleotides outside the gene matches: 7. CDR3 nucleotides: TGTGCCAGCAGCGCCGGGGGACTAAAGAGCACAGATACGCAGTATTTT. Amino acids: CASSAGGLKSTDTQYF.

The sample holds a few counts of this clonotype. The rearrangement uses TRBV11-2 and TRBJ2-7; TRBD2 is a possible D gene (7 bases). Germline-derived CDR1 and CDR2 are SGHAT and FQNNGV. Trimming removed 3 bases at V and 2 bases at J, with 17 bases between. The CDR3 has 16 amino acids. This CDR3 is CASSLGGGLQAYEQYF. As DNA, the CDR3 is TGTGCCAGCAGCTTGGGGGGGGGGCTGCAAGCCTACGAGCAGTACTTC.

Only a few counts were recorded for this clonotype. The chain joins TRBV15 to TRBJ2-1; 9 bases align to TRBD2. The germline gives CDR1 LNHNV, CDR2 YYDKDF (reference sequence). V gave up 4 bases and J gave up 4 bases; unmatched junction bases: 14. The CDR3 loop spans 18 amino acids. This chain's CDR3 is CATSKGRRAAGGYNEQFF. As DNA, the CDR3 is TGTGCCACCAGCAAGGGTCGTCGGGCGGCGGGAGGGTACAATGAGCAGTTCTTC. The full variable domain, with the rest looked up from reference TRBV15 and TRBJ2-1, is DAMVIQNPRYQVTQFGKPVTLSCSQTLNHNVMYWYQQKSSQAPKLLFHYYDKDFNNEADTPDNFQSRRPNTSFCFLDIRSPGLGDTAMYLCATSKGRRAAGGYNEQFFGPGTRLTVL.

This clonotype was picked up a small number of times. The CDR3 region has the DNA TGCAGTGCAGCCGTTGAAGGCCCCTACAATGAGCAGTTCTTC. This codes for CSAAVEGPYNEQFF. This chain uses TRBV20-1 with TRBJ2-1; the D is unclear. Germline loops: CDR1 DFQATT, CDR2 SNEGSKA (reference sequence). V lost 6 bases, J lost 2 bases, and 14 bases lay in between. This CDR3 has 14 amino acids.

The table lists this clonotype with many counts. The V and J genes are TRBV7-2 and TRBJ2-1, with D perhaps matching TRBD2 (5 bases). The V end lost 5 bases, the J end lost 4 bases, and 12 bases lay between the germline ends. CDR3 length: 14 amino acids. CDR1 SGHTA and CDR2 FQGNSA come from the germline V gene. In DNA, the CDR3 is TGTGCCAGCAGCCAAACGCCGGGGTACAATGAGCAGTTCTTC. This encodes CASSQTPGYNEQFF.

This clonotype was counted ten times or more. This CDR3 is CASSQGLARETQYF. In DNA, the CDR3 is TGTGCCAGCAGCCAGGGACTAGCGAGAGAGACCCAGTACTTC. This chain joins TRBV7-2 and TRBJ2-5, with TRBD2 matching over 10 bases. Trimming at V came to 5 bases and at J to 4 bases, leaving 4 bases not matched to a gene. CDR3 length equals 14 residues. The V gene's germline CDR1 is SGHTA and CDR2 FQGNSA.